The entry below describes one TCR beta chain. These data belong to a study of blood T cell repertoires in COVID-19. The overall study: Acute and convalescent COVID-19 specimens originated in the United States, Italy and Spain. Sources were T cells, B-cell-depleted T cells, or PBMCs; the material itself was cDNA or gDNA.

CDR1 and CDR2 from the germline V gene are MDHEN and SYDVKM. This CDR3 comprises 15 residues. V trimming: 5 bases; J trimming: 3 bases; junction bases outside the gene matches: 7. Per the original data handling: Researchers report that nucleated cell counts were estimated from reference gene primer amplification. Profiled with immunoSEQ multiplex PCR; TCRdb holds only in-frame clones, not every one. Clonal size and the V and J genes are those of that table, whereas D and trimming came from the DNA. The table shows 110,000 to 150,000 clones, with 82% occurring only once. The chain has TRBV28 and TRBJ2-3; 8 nucleotides align to TRBD2. The sequencing input was peripheral blood. This clonotype was obtained from a woman of 80 years or more with acute or convalescent COVID-19. The CDR3 loop is CASSLSGKSTDTQYF. The CDR3 nucleotides are TGTGCCAGCAGTCTTAGCGGGAAAAGTACAGATACGCAGTATTTT.